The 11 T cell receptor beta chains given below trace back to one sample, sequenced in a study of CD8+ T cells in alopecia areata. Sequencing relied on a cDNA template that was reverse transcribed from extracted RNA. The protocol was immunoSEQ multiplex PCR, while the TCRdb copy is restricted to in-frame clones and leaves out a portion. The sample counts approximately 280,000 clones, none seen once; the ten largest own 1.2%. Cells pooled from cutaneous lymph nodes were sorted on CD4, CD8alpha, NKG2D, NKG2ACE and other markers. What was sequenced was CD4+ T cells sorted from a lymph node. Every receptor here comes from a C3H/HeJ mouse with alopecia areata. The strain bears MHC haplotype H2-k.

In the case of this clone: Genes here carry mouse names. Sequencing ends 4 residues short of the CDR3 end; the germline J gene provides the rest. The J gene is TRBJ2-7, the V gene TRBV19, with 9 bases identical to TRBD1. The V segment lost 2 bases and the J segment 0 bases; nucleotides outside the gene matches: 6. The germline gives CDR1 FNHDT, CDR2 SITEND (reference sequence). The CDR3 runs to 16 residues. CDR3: CASSIGGTGSSYEQYF. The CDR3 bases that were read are TGTGCCAGCAGTATCGGGGGGACAGGGAGCTCCTAT.

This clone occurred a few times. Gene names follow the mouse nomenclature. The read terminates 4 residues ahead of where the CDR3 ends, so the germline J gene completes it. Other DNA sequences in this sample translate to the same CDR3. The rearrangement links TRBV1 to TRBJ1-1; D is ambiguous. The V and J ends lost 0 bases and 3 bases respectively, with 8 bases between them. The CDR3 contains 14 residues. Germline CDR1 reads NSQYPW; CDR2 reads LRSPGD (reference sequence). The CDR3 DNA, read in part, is TGCACCTGCAGTGCAGATCACAGAGACACA. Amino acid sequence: CTCSADHRDT. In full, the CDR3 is CTCSADHRDTEVFF.

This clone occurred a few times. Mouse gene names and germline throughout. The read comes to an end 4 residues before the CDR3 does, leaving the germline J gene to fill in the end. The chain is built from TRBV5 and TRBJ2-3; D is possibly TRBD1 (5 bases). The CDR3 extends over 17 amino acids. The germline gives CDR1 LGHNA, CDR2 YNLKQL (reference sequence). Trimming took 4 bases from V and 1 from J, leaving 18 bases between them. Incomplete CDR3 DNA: TGTGCCAGCAGCCCCCCCGCCAGGGAAGGGGGTGCAGAA. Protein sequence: CASSPPAREGGAE. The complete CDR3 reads CASSPPAREGGAETLYF.

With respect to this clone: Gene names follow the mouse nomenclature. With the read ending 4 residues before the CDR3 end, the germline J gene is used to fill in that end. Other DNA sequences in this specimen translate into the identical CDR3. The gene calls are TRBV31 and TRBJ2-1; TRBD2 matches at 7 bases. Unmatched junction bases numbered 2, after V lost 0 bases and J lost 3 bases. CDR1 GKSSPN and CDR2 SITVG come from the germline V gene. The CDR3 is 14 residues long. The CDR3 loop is CAWSLGTVYAEQFF. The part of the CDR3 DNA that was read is TGTGCCTGGAGTCTGGGGACTGTCTATGCT. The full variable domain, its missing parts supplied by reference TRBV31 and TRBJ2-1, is AQTIHQWPVAEIKAVGSPLSLGCTIKGKSSPNLYWYWQATGGTLQQLFYSITVGQVESVVQLNLSASRPKDDQFILSTEKLLLSHSGFYLCAWSLGTVYAEQFFGPGTRLTVL.

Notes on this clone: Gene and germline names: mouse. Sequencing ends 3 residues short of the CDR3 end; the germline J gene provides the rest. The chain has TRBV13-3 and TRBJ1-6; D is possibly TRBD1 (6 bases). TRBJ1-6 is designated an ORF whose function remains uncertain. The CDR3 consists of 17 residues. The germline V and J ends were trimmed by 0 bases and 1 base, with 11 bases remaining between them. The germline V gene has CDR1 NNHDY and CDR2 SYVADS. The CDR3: CASSDDRTVSYNSPLYF. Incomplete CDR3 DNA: TGTGCCAGCAGTGATGACCGGACAGTATCCTATAATTCGCCC.

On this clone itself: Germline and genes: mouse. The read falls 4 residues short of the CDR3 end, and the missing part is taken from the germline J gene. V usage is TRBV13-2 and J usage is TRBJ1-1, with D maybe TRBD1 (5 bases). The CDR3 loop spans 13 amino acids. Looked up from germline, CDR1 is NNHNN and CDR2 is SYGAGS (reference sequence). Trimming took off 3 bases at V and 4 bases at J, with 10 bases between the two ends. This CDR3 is CASGGGGGTEVFF. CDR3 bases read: TGTGCCAGCGGTGGGGGGGGAGGCACA.

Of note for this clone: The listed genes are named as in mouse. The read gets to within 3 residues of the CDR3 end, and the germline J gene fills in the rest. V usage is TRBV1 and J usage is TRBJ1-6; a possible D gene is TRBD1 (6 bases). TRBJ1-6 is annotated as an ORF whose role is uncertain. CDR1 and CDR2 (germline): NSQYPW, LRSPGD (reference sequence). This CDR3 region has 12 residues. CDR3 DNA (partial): TGCACCTGCAGTGCAGCCCGGGACACC. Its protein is CTCSAARDT. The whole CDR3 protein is CTCSAARDTLYF.

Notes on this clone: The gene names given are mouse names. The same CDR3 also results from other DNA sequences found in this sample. Partial CDR3 DNA: TGTGCCAGCAGCCCCGGGACAACTAGTCAAAAC. Amino acid sequence: CASSPGTTSQN. The whole CDR3 sequence is CASSPGTTSQNTLYF. This chain connects TRBV13-1 to TRBJ2-4; D might be TRBD1 (6 bases). The read finishes 4 residues shy of the CDR3 end, and the germline J gene is used to complete it. The V and J ends lost 5 bases and 0 bases respectively, with 13 bases between them. Germline lookup yields CDR1 NSHNY and CDR2 SYGAGN. This CDR3 is built from 15 residues.

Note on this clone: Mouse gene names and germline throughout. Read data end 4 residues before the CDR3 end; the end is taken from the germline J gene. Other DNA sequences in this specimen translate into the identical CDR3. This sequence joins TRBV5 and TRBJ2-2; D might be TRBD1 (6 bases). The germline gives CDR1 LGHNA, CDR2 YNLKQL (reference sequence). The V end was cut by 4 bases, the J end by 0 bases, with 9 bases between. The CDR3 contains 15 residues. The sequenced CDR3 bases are TGTGCCAGCAGCCCGACAGGTCCAAACACCGGG. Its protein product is CASSPTGPNTG. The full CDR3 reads CASSPTGPNTGQLYF.

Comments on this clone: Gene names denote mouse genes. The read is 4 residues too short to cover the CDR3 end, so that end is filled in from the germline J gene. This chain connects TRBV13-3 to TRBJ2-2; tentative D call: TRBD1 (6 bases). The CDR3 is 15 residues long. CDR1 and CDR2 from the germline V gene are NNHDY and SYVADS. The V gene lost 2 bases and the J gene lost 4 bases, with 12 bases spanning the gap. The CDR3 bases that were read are TGTGCCAGCAGTGAGGCAGGGGACGGCACCGGG. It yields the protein CASSEAGDGTG. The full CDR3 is CASSEAGDGTGQLYF. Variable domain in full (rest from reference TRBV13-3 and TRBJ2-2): EAAVTQSPRSKVAVTGGKVTLSCHQTNNHDYMYWYRQDTGHGLRLIHYSYVADSTEKGDIPDGYKASRPSQENFSLILELASLSQTAVYFCASSEAGDGTGQLYFGEGSKLTVL.

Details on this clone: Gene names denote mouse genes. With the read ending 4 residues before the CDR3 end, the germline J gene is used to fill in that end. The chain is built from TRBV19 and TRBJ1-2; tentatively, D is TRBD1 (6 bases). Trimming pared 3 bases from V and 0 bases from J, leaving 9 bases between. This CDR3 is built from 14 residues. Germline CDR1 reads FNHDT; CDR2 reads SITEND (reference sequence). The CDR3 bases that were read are TGTGCCAGCAGTAGGGGGGCAGCAAACTCC. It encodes CASSRGAANS. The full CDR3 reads CASSRGAANSDYTF. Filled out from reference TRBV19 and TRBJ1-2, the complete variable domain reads GGIITQTPKFLIGQEGQKLTLKCQQNFNHDTMYWYRQDSGKGLRLIYYSITENDLQKGDLSEGYDASREKKSSFSLTVTSAQKNEMAVFLCASSRGAANSDYTFGSGTRLLVI.